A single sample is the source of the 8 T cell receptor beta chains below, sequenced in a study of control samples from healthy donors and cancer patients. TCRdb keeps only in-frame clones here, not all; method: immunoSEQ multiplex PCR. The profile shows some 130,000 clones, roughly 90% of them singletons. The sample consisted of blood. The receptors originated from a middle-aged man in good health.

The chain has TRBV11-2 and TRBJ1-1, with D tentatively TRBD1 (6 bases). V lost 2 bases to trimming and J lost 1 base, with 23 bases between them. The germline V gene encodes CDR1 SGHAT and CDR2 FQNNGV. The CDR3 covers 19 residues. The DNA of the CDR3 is TGTGCCAGCAGCTTAACTCCTCGAGAGAAACAGGGACCGAACACTGAAGCTTTCTTT. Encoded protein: CASSLTPREKQGPNTEAFF.

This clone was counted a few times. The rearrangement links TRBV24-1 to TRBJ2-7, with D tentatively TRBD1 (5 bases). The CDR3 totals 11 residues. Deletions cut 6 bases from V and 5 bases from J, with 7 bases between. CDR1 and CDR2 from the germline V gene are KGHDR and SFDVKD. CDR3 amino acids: CATSLGDEQYF. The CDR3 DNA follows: TGTGCCACCAGTTTAGGGGACGAGCAGTACTTC.

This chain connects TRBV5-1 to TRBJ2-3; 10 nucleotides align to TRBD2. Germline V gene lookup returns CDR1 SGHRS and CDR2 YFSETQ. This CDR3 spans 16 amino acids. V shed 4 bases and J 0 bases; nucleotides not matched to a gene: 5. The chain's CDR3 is CASSEGLADSTDTQYF. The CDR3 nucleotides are TGCGCCAGCAGCGAAGGACTAGCGGACAGCACAGATACGCAGTATTTT.

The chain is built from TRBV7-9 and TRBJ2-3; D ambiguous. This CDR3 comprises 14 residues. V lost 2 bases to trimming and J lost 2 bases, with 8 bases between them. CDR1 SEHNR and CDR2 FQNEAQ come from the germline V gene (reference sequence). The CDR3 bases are TGTGCCAGCAGCTTAATGCAGGACACAGATACGCAGTATTTT. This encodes CASSLMQDTDTQYF.

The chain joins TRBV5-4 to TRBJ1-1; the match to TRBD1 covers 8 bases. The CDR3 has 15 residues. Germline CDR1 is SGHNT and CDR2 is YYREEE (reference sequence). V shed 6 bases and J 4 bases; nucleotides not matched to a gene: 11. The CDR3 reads CASNPGTGWGTEAFF. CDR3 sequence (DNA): TGTGCCAGCAATCCCGGGACAGGTTGGGGCACTGAAGCTTTCTTT.

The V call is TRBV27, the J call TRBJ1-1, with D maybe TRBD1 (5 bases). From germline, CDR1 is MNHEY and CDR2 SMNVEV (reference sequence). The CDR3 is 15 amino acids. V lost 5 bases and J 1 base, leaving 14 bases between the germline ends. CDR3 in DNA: TGTGCCAGCAGTACGCGTGGGGGTACGAACACTGAAGCTTTCTTT. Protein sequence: CASSTRGGTNTEAFF.

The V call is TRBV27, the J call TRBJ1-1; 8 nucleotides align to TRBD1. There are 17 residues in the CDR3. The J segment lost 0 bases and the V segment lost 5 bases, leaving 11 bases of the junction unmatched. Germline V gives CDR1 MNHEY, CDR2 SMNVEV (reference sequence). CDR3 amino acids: CASSGPGTGGVNTEAFF. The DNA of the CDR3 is TGTGCCAGCAGTGGCCCCGGGACAGGTGGGGTGAACACTGAAGCTTTCTTT.

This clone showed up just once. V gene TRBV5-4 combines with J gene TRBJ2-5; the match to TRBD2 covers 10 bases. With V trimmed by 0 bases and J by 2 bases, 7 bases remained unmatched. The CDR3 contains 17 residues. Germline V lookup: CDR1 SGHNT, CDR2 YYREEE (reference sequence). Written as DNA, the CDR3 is TGTGCCAGCAGCTTGGGTCTAGCGGGGGCCTATCAAGAGACCCAGTACTTC. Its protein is CASSLGLAGAYQETQYF.